The present T cell receptor beta chain was sequenced within a study of CD8 T cells in ankylosing spondylitis. Using its own MiXCR run on the 5' RACE reads, TCRdb lists one record per CDR3 protein. The sample consists of around 300,000 distinct CDR3 sequences, 11% of them appearing once. The table lists this clonotype with many counts. The CDR3 runs to 15 residues. V trimming: 4 bases; J trimming: 2 bases; junction bases outside the gene matches: 5. Looked up from germline, CDR1 is SGHRS and CDR2 is YFSETQ. The chain combines TRBV5-1 with TRBJ2-2, with 7 positions matching TRBD1. This TCR was sampled from a female donor with ankylosing spondylitis or in good health (not recorded which). What was sequenced was blood, either unsorted or a sorted T cell fraction (not recorded which). The CDR3 nucleotides are TGCGCCAGCAGCGTGGGACAGTCAAACACCGGGGAGCTGTTTTTT. Translating gives CASSVGQSNTGELFF.